Below are 19 T cell receptor beta chains sequenced from a single sample in a study of blood T cells in healthy people across ages. PCR was performed a second time for about 7 to 12 cycles using a sample-barcoded 5' primer and a J-beta primer mix. One entry per CDR3 protein, called by TCRdb with MiXCR from the 5' RACE reads. There are approximately 900,000 distinct CDR3 sequences in the sample; under 50% occur only once, and about an eighth lies in the top ten. Sequenced: blood. Every receptor here comes from a man aged 25-40 years in good health.

This clonotype was detected only a few times. The gene calls are TRBV20-1 and TRBJ2-3; D is possibly TRBD1 (5 bases). Germline V CDR1 and CDR2: DFQATT, SNEGSKA (reference sequence). V lost 6 bases to trimming and J lost 6 bases, with 13 bases between them. The CDR3 is 12 amino acids. Written as DNA, the CDR3 is TGCAGTGCCACGACAGAGTCGGATACGCAGTATTTT. Translation: CSATTESDTQYF.

This clonotype was seen more than once but under ten times. V is TRBV10-3 and J is TRBJ1-5; no clear D. V was clipped by 3 bases and J by 3 bases, with 9 bases between them. This CDR3 is built from 14 residues. Germline V gives CDR1 ENHRY, CDR2 SYGVKD. This CDR3 is CAISDGGVNQPQHF. For the CDR3, the DNA is TGTGCCATCAGTGATGGCGGGGTCAATCAGCCCCAGCATTTT.

This sequence joins TRBV2 and TRBJ1-2; unclear D gene. V was clipped by 2 bases and J by 4 bases, with 11 bases between them. The CDR3 has 14 residues. Per germline, CDR1 SNHLY and CDR2 FYNNEI. CDR3 in DNA: TGTGCCAGCAGTGAATTATACGGCAGCTATGGCTACACCTTC. The encoded protein is CASSELYGSYGYTF.

As regards this clonotype: A much larger clone differs from this one at a single base, so this may be a read error. The chain couples TRBV21-1 to TRBJ1-6; TRBD1 is taken as the D call from the table, unchecked against the DNA. TRBV21-1 is assigned pseudogene status. This CDR3 contains 13 residues. CDR3 sequence (DNA): TGTGCCACGGGGACAGGGATCAATTCACCCCTCCACTTT. This sequence encodes CATGTGINSPLHF.

This chain joins TRBV5-1 and TRBJ2-7, with D perhaps TRBD2 (6 bases). Germline-derived CDR1 and CDR2 are SGHRS and YFSETQ. Trimming cost V 4 bases and J 4 bases, with 21 bases left between them. The CDR3 loop spans 16 amino acids. CDR3 nucleotide sequence: TGCGCCAGCAGCAAGACCGGGACTGCGGACTTTTACGAGCAGTACTTC. Protein sequence: CASSKTGTADFYEQYF.

This rearrangement joins TRBV10-3 to TRBJ1-2; D is uncertain. The length of the CDR3 is 16 residues. Germline V gene data show CDR1 as ENHRY and CDR2 as SYGVKD. Trimming took 2 bases from V and 6 from J, leaving 19 bases between them. The CDR3 loop reads CAISEPPGTGGDGYTF. DNA of the CDR3: TGTGCCATCAGTGAGCCTCCCGGAACGGGAGGCGATGGCTACACCTTC.

The chain carries TRBV20-1 and TRBJ2-7; D may be TRBD1 or TRBD2 (6 bases each). The CDR3 has 17 amino acids. With 0 bases removed from V and 2 bases from J, the gap between germline ends came to 20 bases. Germline lookup yields CDR1 DFQATT and CDR2 SNEGSKA (reference sequence). The CDR3 DNA is TGCAGTGCTAGAGATCGTGGGGGGCCCCTGCCCACCTACGAGCAGTACTTC. Protein: CSARDRGGPLPTYEQYF.

The rearrangement joins TRBV10-3 to TRBJ1-1; 8 nucleotides line up with TRBD1. V shed 5 bases and J 4 bases; nucleotides not matched to a gene: 0. CDR3 length: 12 residues. Germline-derived CDR1 and CDR2 are ENHRY and SYGVKD. CDR3 residues: CAISTGGTEAFF. In nucleotides, the CDR3 is TGTGCCATCAGTACAGGGGGCACTGAAGCTTTCTTT.

V is TRBV6-1 and J is TRBJ2-5; TRBD1 is a possible D gene (5 bases). The CDR3 spans 15 residues. Between the trimmed V and J ends, which lost 0 bases and 5 bases, there was a span of 13 bases. Germline loops: CDR1 MNHNS, CDR2 SASEGT. The CDR3 loop reads CASSEAYGARETQYF. In nucleotides, the CDR3 is TGTGCCAGCAGTGAAGCGTATGGGGCAAGGGAGACCCAGTACTTC.

The V and J genes are TRBV2 and TRBJ2-3; no firm D call. The germline V gene encodes CDR1 SNHLY and CDR2 FYNNEI. Trimming pared 8 bases from V and 1 base from J, leaving 10 bases between. The CDR3 runs to 13 residues. The CDR3 protein is CASGLMGTDTQYF. For the CDR3, the DNA is TGTGCCAGCGGCCTAATGGGCACAGATACGCAGTATTTT.

CDR3 loop: CASSRTGNPYEQYF. The DNA for the CDR3 is TGTGCCAGCAGTCGGACAGGGAACCCCTACGAGCAGTACTTC. V gene TRBV27 combines with J gene TRBJ2-7; TRBD1 matches at 8 bases. The V gene end was trimmed by 5 bases and the J gene end by 2 bases; junction bases not matched to a gene: 5. The CDR3 is 14 amino acids. Per the germline V gene, CDR1 is MNHEY and CDR2 is SMNVEV (reference sequence).

The chain combines TRBV6-1 with TRBJ1-3; D is possibly TRBD1 (6 bases). V was cut by 4 bases and J by 4 bases, with 11 bases left in between. This CDR3 contains 14 residues. CDR1 and CDR2 (germline): MNHNS, SASEGT. The chain's CDR3 is CASSVTGTGNTIYF. The CDR3 nucleotides read TGTGCCAGCAGTGTCACAGGGACCGGAAACACCATATATTTT.

This clonotype showed up many times. The chain combines TRBV4-3 with TRBJ1-1; tentative D call: TRBD1 (5 bases). Germline-derived CDR1 and CDR2 are LGHNA and YSLEER. Trimming stripped 1 base from V and 5 bases from J, with 14 bases between. This CDR3 has 15 amino acids. The CDR3: CASSQGAAWGTEAFF. The CDR3 region has the DNA TGCGCCAGCAGCCAAGGCGCGGCTTGGGGGACTGAAGCTTTCTTT.

J is TRBJ2-3 and V is TRBV7-3; the match to TRBD1 covers 12 bases. V trimming: 4 bases; J trimming: 2 bases; junction bases outside the gene matches: 4. Germline V gene sequence: CDR1 SGHTA, CDR2 FQGTGA. CDR3 length: 16 amino acids. CDR3 bases: TGTGCCAGCAGCTCGAGGGACAGGGGGCACACAGATACGCAGTATTTT. Its translation: CASSSRDRGHTDTQYF.

V is TRBV5-1 and J is TRBJ2-4; tentatively, D is TRBD2 (6 bases). The germline gives CDR1 SGHRS, CDR2 YFSETQ. Deletions cut 2 bases from V and 7 bases from J, with 19 bases between. The CDR3 extends over 16 amino acids. As DNA, the CDR3 is TGCGCCAGCAGCTTAGGAGCAACGGGGGTCAGGAACATTCAGTACTTC. Amino acids: CASSLGATGVRNIQYF.

This clonotype was detected ten times or more. The V call is TRBV5-4, the J call TRBJ2-7; 7 bases map to TRBD2. Unmatched junction bases numbered 13, after V lost 4 bases and J lost 6 bases. Germline CDR1 is SGHNT and CDR2 is YYREEE (reference sequence). The CDR3 runs to 15 residues. The CDR3 spells CASSPGGLGYREQYF. Written as DNA, the CDR3 is TGTGCCAGCAGCCCCGGAGGACTAGGGTATCGCGAGCAGTACTTC.

This clonotype came up a few times. The rearrangement uses TRBV15 and TRBJ1-5; no clear D. Germline CDR1 and CDR2: LNHNV and YYDKDF (reference sequence). V was trimmed by 5 bases and J by 0 bases, leaving 5 bases between them. The CDR3 contains 13 residues. The chain's CDR3 is CATSGFSNQPQHF. CDR3 bases: TGTGCCACCAGCGGATTTAGCAATCAGCCCCAGCATTTT.

The chain has TRBV7-6 and TRBJ2-3; D gene uncertain. The CDR3 covers 14 residues. CDR1 is SGHVS and CDR2 is FNYEAQ in the germline V gene. V was pared by 1 base and J by 4 bases, with 9 bases between. CDR3 sequence: CASSLGNEADTQYF. CDR3 in DNA: TGTGCCAGCAGCTTAGGAAACGAGGCAGATACGCAGTATTTT. Looking up the rest from reference TRBV7-6 and TRBJ2-3 gives the full variable domain: GAGVSQSPRYKVTKRGQDVALRCDPISGHVSLYWYRQALGQGPEFLTYFNYEAQQDKSGLPNDRFSAERPEGSISTLTIQRTEQRDSAMYRCASSLGNEADTQYFGPGTRLTVL.

The table lists this clonotype with many counts. This chain connects TRBV6-5 to TRBJ2-1; D remains unclear. The germline gives CDR1 MNHEY, CDR2 SVGAGI. CDR3 size: 12 residues. The germline V and J ends were trimmed by 0 bases and 7 bases, with 4 bases remaining between them. The CDR3 loop reads CASSYSGNEQFF. The CDR3 DNA follows: TGTGCCAGCAGTTACTCTGGGAATGAGCAGTTCTTC.